A single TCR beta chain is shown here with its context. The antigen is not known. These data are taken from a study of cytomegalovirus exposure and HLA in healthy donors. Use of 60 Vbeta and 13 Jbeta primers characterized the PCR. Using immunoSEQ multiplex PCR, the repertoire was profiled, and TCRdb retains in-frame clones only, with some absent. The sample holds 150,000 or so clones, approximately 80% seen once. Study-wide points: Earlier results showed most TCR beta V segments being productive about 87% or about 30% of the time.

Sequencing used PBMCs. This TCR derives from a male donor in good health and CMV-seronegative.

The CDR3 region has the DNA TGTGCCAGCAGTCCAAGACAGGGGAACCATGAGCAGTTCTTC. Encoded protein: CASSPRQGNHEQFF. The rearrangement joins TRBV6-6 to TRBJ2-1; 8 bases agree with TRBD1. The germline gives CDR1 MNHNY, CDR2 SVGAGI (reference sequence). The CDR3 is 14 amino acids. The J segment lost 8 bases and the V segment lost 5 bases, leaving 8 bases of the junction unmatched.